The T cell receptor beta chain under discussion was sequenced for a study of T cells in Graves' hyperthyroidism and ophthalmopathy. Study findings and constraints: Most clonotypes that expanded in the thyroid above 0.001 also showed up in blood. In the analysis, a 13 V-J model separated ophthalmopathy from stable hyperthyroidism.

TCR beta CDR3 sequences were amplified from RNA transcripts. Researchers ran a first-round RT-PCR on the TCR CDR3 using the HTBI primer set. Using its own MiXCR run on the multiplex PCR reads, TCRdb lists one record per CDR3 protein. The table includes roughly 570,000 distinct CDR3 sequences, approximately 44% detected once. The germline V gene encodes CDR1 LNHDA and CDR2 SQIVND (reference sequence). V was trimmed by 8 bases and J by 4 bases, leaving 9 bases between them. The length of the CDR3 is 11 residues. This clonotype was recorded many times. Its antigen is unidentified. This chain joins TRBV19 and TRBJ2-7; D may be TRBD1 (5 bases). Sample: peripheral blood or thyroid tissue (not recorded which). This TCR was sampled from a woman younger than 35 with Graves' hyperthyroidism. The CDR3 DNA reads TGTGCCAGTGGGGCCGGGTACGAGCAGTACTTC. Protein product: CASGAGYEQYF.